The 19 T cell receptor beta chains reported below all come from one sample, sequenced in a study of cytomegalovirus exposure and HLA in healthy donors. PCR involved 60 Vbeta and 13 Jbeta primers. Assay: immunoSEQ multiplex PCR; the TCRdb copy retains only in-frame clones and omits some. This sample has 150,000 or so clones, with 64% found just once. Material: PBMCs. These receptor sequences come from a woman younger than 45 in good health and CMV-seropositive.

This chain links TRBV2 with TRBJ1-2, with a possible D match to TRBD1 (5 bases). The V gene lost 8 bases and the J gene lost 2 bases, with 9 bases spanning the gap. Germline values: CDR1 SNHLY, CDR2 FYNNEI. CDR3 length: 12 residues. CDR3 region: CASRRQNYGYTF. The CDR3 bases are TGTGCCAGCCGTCGACAGAACTATGGCTACACCTTC. Complete variable domain (other parts from reference TRBV2 and TRBJ1-2): EPEVTQTPSHQVTQMGQEVILRCVPISNHLYFYWYRQILGQKVEFLVSFYNNEISEKSEIFDDQFSVERPDGSNFTLKIRSTKLEDSAMYFCASRRQNYGYTFGSGTRLTVV.

The chain combines TRBV4-1 with TRBJ2-5; a possible D gene is TRBD1 (5 bases). This CDR3 comprises 15 residues. CDR1 is MGHRA and CDR2 is YSYEKL in the germline V gene. Trimming took 0 bases from V and 3 from J, leaving 11 bases between them. CDR3 DNA: TGCGCCAGCAGCCAAGAAGGACACAATAAAGAGACCCAGTACTTC. This sequence encodes CASSQEGHNKETQYF.

This sequence joins TRBV6-4 and TRBJ2-1; D may be TRBD2 (6 bases). This CDR3 comprises 14 residues. V gave up 6 bases and J gave up 5 bases, with 14 bases separating them. CDR1 MRHNA and CDR2 SNTAGT come from the germline V gene. The CDR3 DNA reads as TGTGCCAGCAGCGCCCGGGGCGGGGACAATGAGCAGTTCTTC. Protein: CASSARGGDNEQFF.

This clone was seen a few times. The gene calls are TRBV4-1 and TRBJ2-1; 10 bases map to TRBD2. The V gene end was trimmed by 3 bases and the J gene end by 7 bases; junction bases not matched to a gene: 9. The V gene's germline CDR1 is MGHRA and CDR2 YSYEKL. The length of the CDR3 is 16 residues. This CDR3 is CASSHMSGGALNEQFF. CDR3 coding DNA: TGCGCCAGCAGCCATATGAGCGGGGGGGCGCTAAATGAGCAGTTCTTC.

The J gene is TRBJ1-1, the V gene TRBV10-3; tentative D call: TRBD1 (5 bases). V shed 6 bases and J shed 2 bases, with 13 bases lying between them. The germline CDR1 and CDR2 sequences are ENHRY and SYGVKD. The CDR3 is made up of 14 amino acids. The CDR3 here is CAIRGPSQNTEAFF. Here the CDR3 DNA reads TGTGCCATCAGGGGGCCTTCACAAAACACTGAAGCTTTCTTT.

The genes are TRBV5-4 and TRBJ2-1; 16 bases agree with TRBD2. CDR3 length equals 18 residues. Losses at the gene ends were 5 bases for V and 5 bases for J; bases not matched to a gene: 10. Germline V lookup: CDR1 SGHNT, CDR2 YYREEE (reference sequence). CDR3 nucleotides: TGTGCCAGCAGACCGGCCGGGACTAGCGGGAGGGGGGACAATGAGCAGTTCTTC. Protein product: CASRPAGTSGRGDNEQFF.

The genes are TRBV7-2 and TRBJ2-1; D gene unclear. The CDR3 runs to 13 residues. V was trimmed by 4 bases and J by 6 bases, leaving 10 bases between them. Looked up from germline, CDR1 is SGHTA and CDR2 is FQGNSA. CDR3 in amino acids: CASSSRSSNEQFF. DNA of the CDR3: TGTGCCAGCAGCTCGCGGAGCTCCAATGAGCAGTTCTTC.

The rearrangement uses TRBV19 and TRBJ2-7, with 9 bases that match TRBD1. The CDR3 contains 13 residues. The V segment lost 3 bases and the J segment 4 bases; nucleotides outside the gene matches: 1. Germline CDR1 LNHDA, CDR2 SQIVND (reference sequence). The CDR3 here is CASSMGQGYEQYF. DNA of the CDR3: TGTGCCAGTAGTATGGGACAGGGTTACGAGCAGTACTTC.

This clone was seen a handful of times. V usage is TRBV6-5 and J usage is TRBJ1-3; possibly TRBD1 for D (6 bases). CDR1 is MNHEY, CDR2 SVGAGI, per germline. V shed 6 bases and J shed 4 bases, with 10 bases lying between them. The CDR3 is made up of 13 amino acids. The CDR3 DNA reads as TGTGCCAGCAGCCAGGACAGAGGAAACACCATATATTTT. As protein: CASSQDRGNTIYF.

The V gene is TRBV6-1, the J gene TRBJ1-6; 9 bases align to TRBD1. V gave up 3 bases and J gave up 4 bases; unmatched junction bases: 4. This CDR3 region has 16 residues. Germline V gene sequence: CDR1 MNHNS, CDR2 SASEGT. The CDR3 here is CASSEGQGFYNSPLHF. For the CDR3, the DNA is TGTGCCAGCAGTGAGGGACAGGGCTTTTATAATTCACCCCTCCACTTT.

V gene TRBV2 combines with J gene TRBJ2-7, with D possibly being TRBD2 (6 bases). In germline, CDR1 is SNHLY, CDR2 FYNNEI. The CDR3 contains 15 residues. Trimming took 7 bases from V and 4 from J, leaving 20 bases between them. The CDR3 is CASIPRAGKPYEQYF. CDR3 coding DNA: TGTGCCAGCATCCCCCGGGCGGGAAAGCCTTACGAGCAGTACTTC.

This clone came up a few times. V usage is TRBV11-2 and J usage is TRBJ2-5; D is possibly TRBD2 (5 bases). The CDR3 runs 15 residues. Trimming stripped 3 bases from V and 3 bases from J, with 14 bases between. Looked up from germline, CDR1 is SGHAT and CDR2 is FQNNGV. CDR3 residues: CASSFGRGREETQYF. In nucleotides, the CDR3 is TGTGCCAGCAGCTTTGGGAGAGGACGGGAAGAGACCCAGTACTTC.

This clone came up a few times. The V and J genes are TRBV10-3 and TRBJ2-2; maybe TRBD1 (6 bases). V dropped 10 bases and J dropped 1 base, with 13 bases sitting between them. The CDR3 spans 14 residues. The germline V gene encodes CDR1 ENHRY and CDR2 SYGVKD. The CDR3 spells CATNTGQNTGELFF. CDR3 in DNA: TGTGCCACTAATACGGGACAGAACACCGGGGAGCTGTTTTTT.

V and J are TRBV9 and TRBJ2-1; D is possibly TRBD1 (6 bases). This CDR3 has 14 residues. The V end lost 0 bases, the J end lost 8 bases, and 12 bases lay between the germline ends. The germline V gene has CDR1 SGDLS and CDR2 YYNGEE. CDR3 protein: CASSVVGQTHEQFF. CDR3 DNA sequence: TGTGCCAGCAGCGTAGTGGGACAAACGCATGAGCAGTTCTTC. The complete variable domain, with remaining parts taken from reference TRBV9 and TRBJ2-1, reads DSGVTQTPKHLITATGQRVTLRCSPRSGDLSVYWYQQSLDQGLQFLIQYYNGEERAKGNILERFSAQQFPDLHSELNLSSLELGDSALYFCASSVVGQTHEQFFGPGTRLTVL.

V gene TRBV6-1 combines with J gene TRBJ1-2; perhaps TRBD1 as D (5 bases). With 2 bases removed from V and 7 bases from J, the gap between germline ends came to 17 bases. This CDR3 region has 15 residues. CDR1 MNHNS and CDR2 SASEGT come from the germline V gene. The CDR3 here is CASSEWEGVATGYTF. In DNA, the CDR3 is TGTGCCAGCAGTGAATGGGAAGGGGTAGCTACTGGCTACACCTTC.

This clone showed up just a few times. The chain carries TRBV5-4 and TRBJ1-2; TRBD1 might be the D (6 bases). The CDR3 has 14 residues. CDR1 and CDR2 from the germline V gene are SGHNT and YYREEE (reference sequence). V was cut by 4 bases and J by 7 bases, with 17 bases left in between. The CDR3 protein is CASSHSTGLLGYTF. The CDR3 DNA is TGTGCCAGCAGCCACTCGACAGGACTCCTTGGCTACACCTTC.

The rearrangement joins TRBV4-2 to TRBJ1-2, with D possibly matching TRBD1 (5 bases). Trimming pared 7 bases from V and 10 bases from J, leaving 22 bases between. Per germline, CDR1 LGHNA and CDR2 YNFKEQ. The CDR3 extends over 14 amino acids. The CDR3 DNA reads as TGTGCCAGCACCGCGGGGGATCGGACCCCTTCCTACACCTTC. Translating it yields CASTAGDRTPSYTF.

V is TRBV6-5 and J is TRBJ1-6, with D hard to call. Germline CDR1 and CDR2: MNHEY and SVGAGI. The CDR3 extends over 11 amino acids. Trimming pared 6 bases from V and 14 bases from J, leaving 11 bases between. This chain's CDR3 is CASSRGETLHF. As DNA, the CDR3 is TGTGCCAGCAGCCGTGGAGAGACCCTCCACTTT.

This chain links TRBV27 with TRBJ2-1; D may be TRBD1 (6 bases). The CDR3 length is 15 residues. Trimming took off 2 bases at V and 8 bases at J, with 16 bases between the two ends. Germline CDR1 MNHEY, CDR2 SMNVEV (reference sequence). The CDR3 nucleotides are TGTGCCAGCAGTTTAAAGAACAGGGTCAGCGATGAGCAGTTCTTC. As protein: CASSLKNRVSDEQFF.